This T cell receptor (beta chain) was sequenced for a study of cytomegalovirus exposure and HLA in healthy donors. Study findings and constraints: Rare TCR sequences predominated, though certain public TCRs were found in many donors.

To note about this clone: Its antigen is unknown.

The CDR3 runs to 13 residues. Germline V lookup: CDR1 GTSNPN, CDR2 SVGIG (reference sequence). V trimming: 3 bases; J trimming: 4 bases; junction bases outside the gene matches: 4. Only in-frame clones appear in the TCRdb table, and some are missing; sequencing was by immunoSEQ multiplex PCR. Of some 220,000 clones listed, around nine tenths were seen once; the top ten hold about 0.95%. This clonotype originated in a woman aged 18-30 years in good health and CMV-seronegative. Specimen: PBMCs. The rearrangement links TRBV30 to TRBJ2-5; TRBD1 matches at 8 bases. The CDR3 nucleotides read TGTGCCTGGAGCCCTGGACAGGGAGAGACCCAGTACTTC. It is translated as CAWSPGQGETQYF.